The sample holds a few counts of the clone carrying this T cell receptor (beta chain). Its specificity is not known. V lost 3 bases to trimming and J lost 7 bases, with 13 bases between them. This CDR3 is built from 15 residues. In germline, CDR1 is SGHAT, CDR2 FQNNGV. These patients, aged 18 to 65, had recently diagnosed hyperthyroidism lasting under 2 months. The source material, RNA transcripts, was used to amplify TCR beta CDR3 regions. Researchers ran a first-round RT-PCR on the TCR CDR3 using the HTBI primer set. One entry per CDR3 protein results from TCRdb running MiXCR on the multiplex PCR reads. The sample has under 700,000 distinct CDR3 sequences; 46% are singletons. The data are from a study of T cells in Graves' hyperthyroidism and ophthalmopathy. Points from the study as a whole: Most clonotypes expanded in the thyroid (above 0.001) were also present in blood. Ophthalmopathy stood apart from stable hyperthyroidism in a 13 V-J model.

Sequences were obtained from peripheral blood or thyroid tissue (not recorded which). J is TRBJ1-6 and V is TRBV11-2; a weak D match, TRBD1 (6 bases). The TCR sequence derives from a woman in her late teens or twenties with Graves' hyperthyroidism. This CDR3 is CASSLSRGRNSPLHF. As DNA, the CDR3 is TGTGCCAGCAGCTTGAGCAGGGGAAGGAATTCACCCCTCCACTTT.